This T cell receptor beta chain originates from a study of blood T cell repertoires in COVID-19 (dated by TCRdb to 2020 to 2022). At the level of the whole study: Samples covering the acute and convalescent phases of COVID-19 were provided by collaborators in the United States, Italy and Spain. The material from the prospective study consisted of cDNA or gDNA derived from T cells, B-cell-depleted T cells, or PBMCs. Subjects who had been exposed to COVID-19, were actively infected with it, or had recovered from it provided the deeply sampled blood TCRbeta repertoires that made up the dataset. The repertoires were released in a freely available public database intended as a resource for research on the immune response to SARS-CoV-2. The samples were drawn from the first 160 participants of the ongoing ImmuneRACE study and from 950 to 1,500 subjects provided by 6 global collaborators. Nearly every sample came with metadata listing a de-identified subject ID, COVID-19 status, age in years and sex. HLA class I and class II types, where available, came from metadata supplied by the sample provider rather than from assay-based typing.

Germline trimming amounts to 0 bases on V and 8 bases on J, with 10 as the count of junction bases outside the gene matches. For CDR1 and CDR2, the germline V gene (reference sequence) lists LGHDT and YNNKEL. Including the terminal cysteine and phenylalanine, the CDR3 comprises 17 residues. Of the read, only the CDR3 DNA is kept; its 51 bases are in frame from base 1. Regarding this clone: No antigen is known for it. No much larger clonotype is one base removed from it; base qualities were not supplied.

What the research found in general, with its limitations: The quantity of clinical and demographic metadata differed by source and by participant and was supplied without curation.

The collaborating institutions used their own protocols to collect whole blood in K2EDTA tubes. For TCRbeta analysis, collaborator samples were shipped as frozen whole blood, as isolated PBMCs, or as DNA extracted from either sample type. TCRbeta CDR3 regions were amplified from genomic DNA by means of the immunoSEQ Assay, a bias-controlled multiplex PCR. As for the authors' bioinformatics: The number of nucleated cells in each sample was estimated by amplification of reference gene primers within the assay. Sequence reads were collapsed and filtered to measure the absolute abundance of every unique TCRbeta CDR3 rearrangement. For each sample, productive Simpson clonality was calculated as the square root of Simpson's diversity index across productive rearrangements. TCRdb took this table from immuneACCESS and kept in-frame rearrangements with V and J called. Such tables lack part of the clones; where checked against another copy, unresolved V genes explain under half of the gap, and the rest is unexplained. V and J calls and clone size are as listed in that table; D and trimming were resolved from the DNA. The sample records around 46,000 clones, under 85% of which are singletons. Together, the top ten hold more than 13% of the sample.

The sample was peripheral blood. The receptor chain draws on TRBV3-1 (or the pseudogene TRBV3-2) and TRBJ2-1, with 10 bases aligning to TRBD2. The sequence derives from a human donor in a cohort sampled during active COVID-19. The DNA is TGTGCCAGCAGCCAAGATCGGGTGCCTAGCGGGAGCTATGAGCAGTTCTTC. It is translated as CASSQDRVPSGSYEQFF.